This TCR beta chain was profiled in a study of blood T cell repertoires in COVID-19. Between the trimmed V and J ends, which lost 5 bases and 1 base, there was a span of 15 bases. Germline V gene sequence: CDR1 SGHRS, CDR2 YFSETQ. There are 15 residues in the CDR3. In the original analysis: Researchers report that nucleated cell counts were estimated from reference gene primer amplification. The protocol was immunoSEQ multiplex PCR, while the TCRdb copy is restricted to in-frame clones and leaves out a portion. For V, J and clone size, that table is used; D and trimming come from the DNA. Of 55,000 to 60,000 clones listed, about 80% were seen once; the top ten hold roughly a fifth.

The V call is TRBV5-1, the J call TRBJ1-2; D is undetermined. The sample was peripheral blood. This clonotype originated in a man over 45 with active or convalescent COVID-19. CDR3 sequence (DNA): TGCGCCAGCAGGGGCGAAAATCGGGGTAACTATGGCTACACCTTC. Its protein product is CASRGENRGNYGYTF.